Listed here are 8 T cell receptor beta chains from one sample, sequenced in a study of beta chain features in type 1 diabetes. Isolated RNA was reverse transcribed in full, so expressed TCRB transcripts were sequenced. The repertoire was sequenced with immunoSEQ multiplex PCR; TCRdb's copy has only in-frame clones and lacks some. Of hundreds of thousands of clones detected, roughly a sixth appear once; the ten largest clones hold roughly 0.098%. Material for sequencing was naive CD4+ T cells from blood. These receptors all stem from a young man in good health.

The V call is TRBV6-6, the J call TRBJ2-7, with D perhaps being TRBD1 or TRBD2 (5 bases each). The CDR3 has 12 residues. V was cut by 7 bases and J by 0 bases, with 7 bases left in between. Per the germline V gene, CDR1 is MNHNY and CDR2 is SVGAGI (reference sequence). The CDR3 DNA reads as TGTGCCAGCACTGGGGGCTCCTACGAGCAGTACTTC. This codes for CASTGGSYEQYF.

The chain has TRBV6-1 and TRBJ1-1; D not resolved. Between the trimmed V and J ends, which lost 2 bases and 11 bases, there was a span of 9 bases. Germline loops: CDR1 MNHNS, CDR2 SASEGT. The CDR3 extends over 11 amino acids. The CDR3 reads CASSEWGGAFF. DNA for the CDR3: TGTGCCAGCAGTGAATGGGGAGGCGCTTTCTTT.

This clone was observed a handful of times. The chain uses TRBV6-4 and TRBJ1-5; D might be TRBD1 (6 bases). Germline V gene sequence: CDR1 MRHNA, CDR2 SNTAGT. With 5 bases removed from V and 0 bases from J, the gap between germline ends came to 11 bases. This CDR3 region has 15 residues. The CDR3 spells CASSTDSYSNQPQHF. CDR3 nucleotide sequence: TGTGCCAGCAGTACGGACAGCTATAGCAATCAGCCCCAGCATTTT.

In this sample, this clone turned up a few times. This rearrangement joins TRBV7-2 to TRBJ1-6; weak D call: TRBD1 (5 bases). CDR1 and CDR2 (germline): SGHTA, FQGNSA. There are 14 residues in the CDR3. V dropped 4 bases and J dropped 10 bases, with 14 bases sitting between them. DNA of the CDR3: TGTGCCAGCAGCTCCTACGGGGGAGGCTCACCCCTCCACTTT. Protein sequence: CASSSYGGGSPLHF.

This clone was counted between two and nine times. The rearrangement links TRBV7-9 to TRBJ2-3; maybe TRBD1 (6 bases). V was clipped by 3 bases and J by 2 bases, with 12 bases between them. Germline V gives CDR1 SEHNR, CDR2 FQNEAQ (reference sequence). This CDR3 has 15 amino acids. This CDR3 reads CASSFLRGYTDTQYF. CDR3 DNA sequence: TGTGCCAGCAGCTTCCTAAGGGGGTACACAGATACGCAGTATTTT.

V is TRBV7-2 and J is TRBJ1-5; D uncertain. The V end was cut by 8 bases, the J end by 7 bases, with 15 bases between. In germline, CDR1 is SGHTA, CDR2 FQGNSA. The CDR3 is 13 amino acids. The CDR3 protein is CASGFYDGQPQHF. The CDR3 DNA reads TGTGCCAGCGGATTTTACGACGGCCAGCCCCAGCATTTT.

This clone came up a few times. The V gene is TRBV23-1, the J gene TRBJ2-4; D tentatively fits TRBD1 or TRBD2 (6 bases each). TRBV23-1 is identified as an open reading frame with a role that is uncertain. The V gene lost 8 bases and the J gene lost 6 bases, with 17 bases spanning the gap. CDR3 length equals 14 residues. The CDR3 coding sequence is TGCGCCAGCCTTAAAGGGGGGCCGGGAAACATTCAGTACTTC. Amino acids: CASLKGGPGNIQYF.

This chain uses TRBV27 with TRBJ1-1; D may be TRBD1 (5 bases). Trimming removed 8 bases from V and 1 base from J, with 17 bases in between. Looked up from germline, CDR1 is MNHEY and CDR2 is SMNVEV (reference sequence). The CDR3 sequence is 15 residues long. This CDR3 is CASVRRRGTNTEAFF. As DNA, the CDR3 is TGTGCCAGCGTGAGAAGGAGGGGAACGAACACTGAAGCTTTCTTT.